Each of the 9 T cell receptor beta chains below was sequenced from the same sample in a study of low-dose radiotherapy and immunotherapy resistance in tumors. Primers targeting TRAV and TRBV primed first-strand cDNA, covering alpha and beta chains. TCRs were put through 20 PCR cycles of amplification with Phusion. A constant-region primer and the V-primer adapter served as the primer pair. TCRdb reanalysed the reads using MiXCR and keeps one entry per CDR3 protein. This sample has around 6,700 distinct CDR3 sequences; 60% to 85% occur once, and the top ten carry 12%. The receptors shown here come from a human donor with advanced metastatic prostate, ovarian, gallbladder or colorectal cancer (not recorded which). This table probably holds off-target reads from a library built for another chain.

This clonotype turned up a few times. V usage is TRBV28 and J usage is TRBJ1-1, with D unresolved. The CDR3 spans 15 residues. Trimming removed 6 bases at V and 0 bases at J, with 14 bases between. Germline assignment: CDR1 MDHEN and CDR2 SYDVKM. The CDR3 spells CASSLHGLLNTEAFF. DNA for the CDR3: TGTGCCAGCAGCCTACATGGACTCTTGAACACTGAAGCTTTCTTT.

In its sample, this clonotype was seen a few times. The V gene is TRBV4-3, the J gene TRBJ2-1; the match to TRBD2 covers 11 bases. The CDR3 is 17 amino acids. The germline gives CDR1 LGHNA, CDR2 YSLEER. The V and J ends lost 3 bases and 0 bases, in that order; junction bases with no gene match: 4. The CDR3 region is CASSHLAGGLSYNEQFF. CDR3 sequence (DNA): TGCGCCAGCAGCCATTTAGCGGGAGGGCTCTCCTACAATGAGCAGTTCTTC.

The chain uses TRBV5-1 and TRBJ2-1, with 9 nucleotides matching TRBD1. Germline trimming cut 7 bases from V and 8 bases from J; bases unmatched to any gene: 4. This CDR3 has 12 amino acids. Germline V gives CDR1 SGHRS, CDR2 YFSETQ. The CDR3 loop reads CASRTGADEQFF. In nucleotides, the CDR3 is TGCGCCAGCCGGACAGGGGCCGATGAGCAGTTCTTC.

The chain joins TRBV2 to TRBJ1-5; maybe TRBD1 (5 bases). Trimming removed 6 bases from V and 6 bases from J, with 12 bases in between. The germline gives CDR1 SNHLY, CDR2 FYNNEI. This CDR3 spans 13 amino acids. The CDR3 region is CASRAGLGQPQHF. CDR3 DNA sequence: TGTGCCAGCAGAGCAGGGTTGGGTCAGCCCCAGCATTTT.

The chain couples TRBV5-4 to TRBJ1-1; 9 nucleotides align to TRBD1. The CDR3 runs to 15 residues. The V gene end was trimmed by 0 bases and the J gene end by 5 bases; junction bases not matched to a gene: 5. Per the germline V gene, CDR1 is SGHNT and CDR2 is YYREEE (reference sequence). Here the CDR3 reads CASSLAVGQGTEAFF. In DNA, the CDR3 is TGTGCCAGCAGCTTGGCCGTCGGACAGGGGACTGAAGCTTTCTTT.

The rearrangement uses TRBV3-1 and TRBJ2-5; TRBD2 might be the D (5 bases). This CDR3 has 15 amino acids. Trimming left V 1 base short and J 5 bases short, with 14 bases between. Per the germline V gene, CDR1 is LGHDT and CDR2 is YNNKEL (reference sequence). This CDR3 reads CASSQGLQEAETQYF. The CDR3, as DNA: TGTGCCAGCAGCCAAGGACTCCAGGAGGCTGAGACCCAGTACTTC.

V gene TRBV3-1 combines with J gene TRBJ2-7; 7 nucleotides agree with TRBD1. In germline, CDR1 is LGHDT, CDR2 YNNKEL (reference sequence). This CDR3 is built from 17 residues. Losses at the gene ends were 1 base for V and 2 bases for J; bases not matched to a gene: 11. The CDR3 reads CASSQVVDPGQTYEQYF. The CDR3 DNA follows: TGTGCCAGCAGCCAAGTGGTGGACCCGGGACAGACCTACGAGCAGTACTTC.

As DNA, the CDR3 is TGTGCCAGCTCAGCTCCGGGAGGGCGGACCTCCTACGAGCAGTACTTC. This encodes CASSAPGGRTSYEQYF. The chain recombines TRBV18 with TRBJ2-7, with 8 positions matching TRBD2. V lost 5 bases to trimming and J lost 0 bases; unmatched junction nucleotides: 9. Germline values: CDR1 KGHSH, CDR2 LQKENI. This CDR3 is built from 16 residues. Combining the CDR3 with reference TRBV18 and TRBJ2-7 gives the whole variable domain NAGVMQNPRHLVRRRGQEARLRCSPMKGHSHVYWYRQLPEEGLKFMVYLQKENIIDESGMPKERFSAEFPKEGPSILRIQQVVRGDSAAYFCASSAPGGRTSYEQYFGPGTRLTVT.

On this clonotype itself: One junction end disagrees with the germline gene, perhaps due to a read error. The chain employs TRBV11-2 and TRBJ2-7; possible D gene TRBD1, 6 bases. The CDR3 length is 15 residues. Germline assignment: CDR1 SGHAT and CDR2 FQNNGV. The CDR3 DNA reads as TGTGCCAGCAGCATAGACAGGTCCCCCCGCTACGAGCAGTACTTC. The encoded protein is CASSIDRSPRYEQYF.